The T cell receptor (beta chain) under discussion was sequenced for a study of blood T cell repertoires in COVID-19. Trimming removed 4 bases at V and 0 bases at J, with 12 bases between. The germline gives CDR1 LNHNV, CDR2 YYDKDF (reference sequence). The CDR3 has 16 residues. TCRdb's copy holds only in-frame clones and misses some; the assay was immunoSEQ multiplex PCR. The table includes about 280,000 clones, over 75% detected once. The chain recombines TRBV15 with TRBJ2-2, with D perhaps TRBD2 (6 bases). Sequencing used peripheral blood. The receptor comes from a human donor in a cohort sampled during active COVID-19. The CDR3 loop reads CATSIISGPNTGELFF. CDR3 bases: TGTGCCACCAGCATTATTAGCGGACCGAACACCGGGGAGCTGTTTTTT.